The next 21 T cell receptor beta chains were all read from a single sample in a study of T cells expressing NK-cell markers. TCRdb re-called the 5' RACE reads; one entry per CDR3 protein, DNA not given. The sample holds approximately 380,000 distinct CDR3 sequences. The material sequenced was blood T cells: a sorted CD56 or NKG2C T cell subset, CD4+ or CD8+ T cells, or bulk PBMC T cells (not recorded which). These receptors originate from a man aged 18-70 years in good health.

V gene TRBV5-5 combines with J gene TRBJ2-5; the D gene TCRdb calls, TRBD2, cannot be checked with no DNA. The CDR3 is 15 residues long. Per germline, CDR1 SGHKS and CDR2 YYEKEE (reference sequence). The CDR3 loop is CASSKGLAVQETQYF. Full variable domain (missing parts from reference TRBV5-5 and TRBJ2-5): DAGVTQSPTHLIKTRGQQVTLRCSPISGHKSVSWYQQVLGQGPQFIFQYYEKEERGRGNFPDRFSARQFPNYSSELNVNALLLGDSALYLCASSKGLAVQETQYFGPGTRLLVL.

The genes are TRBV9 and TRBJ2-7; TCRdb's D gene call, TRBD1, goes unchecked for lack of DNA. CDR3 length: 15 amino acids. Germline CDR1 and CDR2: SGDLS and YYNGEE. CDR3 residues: CASSVARAVPYEQYF.

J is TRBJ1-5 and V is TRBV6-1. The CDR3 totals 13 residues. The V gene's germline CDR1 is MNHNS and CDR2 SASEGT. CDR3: CASSEAKLRPQHF.

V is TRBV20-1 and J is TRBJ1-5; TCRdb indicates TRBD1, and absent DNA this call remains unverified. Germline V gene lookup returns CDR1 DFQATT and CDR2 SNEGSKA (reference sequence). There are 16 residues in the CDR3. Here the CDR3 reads CSAREKGTMSNQPQHF.

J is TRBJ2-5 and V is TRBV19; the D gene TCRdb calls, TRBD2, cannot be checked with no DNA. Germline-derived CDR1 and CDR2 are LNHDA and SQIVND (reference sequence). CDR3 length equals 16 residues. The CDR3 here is CASSIGLAGARETQYF.

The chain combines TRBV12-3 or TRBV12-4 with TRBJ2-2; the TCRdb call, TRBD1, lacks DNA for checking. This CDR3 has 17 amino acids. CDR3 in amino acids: CASSAYNRGDTTGELFF.

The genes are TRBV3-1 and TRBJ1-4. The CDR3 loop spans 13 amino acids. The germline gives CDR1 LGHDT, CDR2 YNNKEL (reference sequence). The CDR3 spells CASSQGSGEKLFF.

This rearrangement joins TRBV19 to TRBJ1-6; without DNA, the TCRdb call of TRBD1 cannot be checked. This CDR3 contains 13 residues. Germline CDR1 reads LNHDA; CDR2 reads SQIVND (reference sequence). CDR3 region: CASSAGMGSPLHF.

CDR3 protein: CASSVIPSSTDTQYF. The V gene is TRBV5-1, the J gene TRBJ2-3. The CDR3 contains 15 residues. CDR1 and CDR2 (germline): SGHRS, YFSETQ.

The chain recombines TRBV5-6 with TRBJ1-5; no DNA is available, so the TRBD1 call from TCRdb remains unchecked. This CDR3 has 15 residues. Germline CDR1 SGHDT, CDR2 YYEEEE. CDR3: CASSNLWQGRQPQHF.

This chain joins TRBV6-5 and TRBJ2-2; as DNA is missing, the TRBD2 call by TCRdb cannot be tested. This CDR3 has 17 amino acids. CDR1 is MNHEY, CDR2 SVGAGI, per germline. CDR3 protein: CASRVGPGLADTGELFF.

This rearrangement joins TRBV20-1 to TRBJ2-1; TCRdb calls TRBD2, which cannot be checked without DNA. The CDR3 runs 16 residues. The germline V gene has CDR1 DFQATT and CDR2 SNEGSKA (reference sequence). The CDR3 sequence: CSARWERGGTYNEQFF.

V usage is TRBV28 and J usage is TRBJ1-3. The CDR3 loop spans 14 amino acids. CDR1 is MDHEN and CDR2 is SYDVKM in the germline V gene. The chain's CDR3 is CASGGQALGNTIYF.

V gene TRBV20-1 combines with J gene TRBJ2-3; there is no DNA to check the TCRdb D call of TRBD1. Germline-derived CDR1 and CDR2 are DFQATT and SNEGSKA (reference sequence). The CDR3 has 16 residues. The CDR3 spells CSARGRYPRGADTQYF.

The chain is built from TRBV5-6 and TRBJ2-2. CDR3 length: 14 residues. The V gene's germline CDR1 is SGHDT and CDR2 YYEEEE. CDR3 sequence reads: CASSFLADTGELFF.

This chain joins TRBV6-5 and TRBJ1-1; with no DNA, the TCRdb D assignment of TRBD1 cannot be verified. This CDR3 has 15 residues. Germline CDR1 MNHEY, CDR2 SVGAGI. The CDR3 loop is CASSYTATQSLEAFF.

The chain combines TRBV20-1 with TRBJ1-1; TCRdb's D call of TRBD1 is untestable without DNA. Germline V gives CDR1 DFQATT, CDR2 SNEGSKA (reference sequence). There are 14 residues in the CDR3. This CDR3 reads CSLRGGRPNTEAFF.

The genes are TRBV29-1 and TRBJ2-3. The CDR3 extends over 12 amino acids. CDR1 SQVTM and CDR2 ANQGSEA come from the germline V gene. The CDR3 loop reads CSGETSTDTQYF.

CDR3 region: CSARVAPTSQYF. The chain couples TRBV20-1 to TRBJ2-3; checking the TCRdb D call of TRBD1 is not possible without DNA. Looked up from germline, CDR1 is DFQATT and CDR2 is SNEGSKA (reference sequence). The CDR3 has 12 residues.

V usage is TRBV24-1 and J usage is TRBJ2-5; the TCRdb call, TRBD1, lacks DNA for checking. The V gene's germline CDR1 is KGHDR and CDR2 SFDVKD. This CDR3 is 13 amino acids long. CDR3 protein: CATGGTGTETQYF.

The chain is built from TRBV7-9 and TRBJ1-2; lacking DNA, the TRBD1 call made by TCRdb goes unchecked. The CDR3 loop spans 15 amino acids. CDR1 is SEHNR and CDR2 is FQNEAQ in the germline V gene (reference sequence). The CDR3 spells CASSFTGGAVYGYTF.